This entry is about one T cell receptor beta chain. Each donor was a Caucasian adult residing in Nashville, Tennessee. These data belong to a study of shared clonotypes between healthy human individuals. About the study: A couple of women and three men aged 18 to 49 served as donors.

Measured with immunoSEQ multiplex PCR; TCRdb has only the in-frame clones, and not every one. The repertoire holds about 490,000 clones, about 80% seen once, with approximately 12% in the top ten. Sequencing was done on a sample of PBMCs. The TCR was taken from a woman aged 40 to 49 in good health. Some clones in this sample may be carry-over from other donors' samples.

The CDR3: CSVVVWGRSYEQYF. CDR3 DNA: TGCAGCGTTGTTGTGTGGGGCCGCTCCTACGAGCAGTACTTC. The chain carries TRBV29-1 and TRBJ2-5; D is possibly TRBD1 (5 bases). The J call may be in error: the DNA end matches TRBJ2-7 better. From germline, CDR1 is SQVTM and CDR2 ANQGSEA. The CDR3 consists of 14 residues.